This TCR beta chain was identified during a study of blood T cell repertoires in COVID-19. Overall study: Specimens from acute and convalescent COVID-19 originated in the United States, Italy and Spain. PBMCs, B-cell-depleted T cells, or T cells provided the cDNA or gDNA that made up the material.

Source study methods: Estimation of nucleated cell counts relied on the amplification of reference gene primers. The assay was immunoSEQ multiplex PCR, and TCRdb's table has in-frame clones only and misses some. V and J calls and clone size are copied from that table; D and trimming were computed from the DNA. This sample has 200,000 to 300,000 clones, with approximately 83% found just once. V gave up 0 bases and J gave up 7 bases; unmatched junction bases: 9. CDR3 length: 15 amino acids. Looked up from germline, CDR1 is SGHRS and CDR2 is YFSETQ. The TCR was taken from a woman aged 25-40 years who had recovered from COVID-19. V and J are TRBV5-1 and TRBJ1-2, with 7 bases aligning to TRBD1. Sequenced: peripheral blood. The CDR3 nucleotides are TGCGCCAGCAGCTTGGGGGGACAGCGAGAGACTGGCTACACCTTC. Translated, it gives CASSLGGQRETGYTF.